These 18 T cell receptor beta chains were all obtained from the same sample, sequenced in a study of T cells in Graves' hyperthyroidism and ophthalmopathy. Amplification targeted TCR beta CDR3 regions from RNA transcripts. A set of HTBI primers served as the primers for a first-round RT-PCR of the TCR CDR3. TCRdb called the multiplex PCR reads again in MiXCR, with one record for every CDR3 protein. The sample yields 300,000 to 450,000 distinct CDR3 sequences, roughly 13% seen once. Input material: blood. All receptors derive from a woman younger than 30 with Graves' hyperthyroidism.

Many counts were recorded for this clonotype. The CDR3 sequence is CSARDLRGRQIQPQHF. The CDR3 DNA follows: TGCAGTGCTAGAGACTTACGGGGGCGGCAGATCCAGCCCCAGCATTTT. This chain joins TRBV20-1 and TRBJ1-5; the D gene is possibly TRBD1 (6 bases). Germline V gives CDR1 DFQATT, CDR2 SNEGSKA (reference sequence). V dropped 0 bases and J dropped 7 bases, with 19 bases sitting between them. The CDR3 covers 16 residues.

This clonotype occurred many times. The chain is built from TRBV10-3 and TRBJ1-2; D is ambiguous. CDR3 size: 13 residues. Germline lookup yields CDR1 ENHRY and CDR2 SYGVKD. Trimming cost V 0 bases and J 3 bases, with 5 bases left between them. CDR3 in amino acids: CAISESADYGYTF. DNA for the CDR3: TGTGCCATCAGTGAGTCCGCAGACTATGGCTACACCTTC.

This clonotype was found a few times. The J gene is TRBJ2-4, the V gene TRBV5-1; D is perhaps TRBD1 or TRBD2 (6 bases each). Per germline, CDR1 SGHRS and CDR2 YFSETQ. V was clipped by 4 bases and J by 8 bases, with 19 bases between them. The CDR3 is 15 residues long. The CDR3 here is CASSPRGDGEDIQYF. Here the CDR3 DNA reads TGCGCCAGCAGCCCTAGGGGGGATGGAGAAGACATTCAGTACTTC.

At least ten counts were recorded for this clonotype. V usage is TRBV12-3 or TRBV12-4 and J usage is TRBJ2-2; D unresolved. V gave up 3 bases and J gave up 6 bases, with 8 bases separating them. The CDR3 length is 13 residues. CDR3 nucleotides: TGTGCCAGCAGTTTGGGCCAAGCCGGGGAGCTGTTTTTT. Translating gives CASSLGQAGELFF.

This clonotype was found a few times. This may be a read error: a much more frequent sequence differs by one nucleotide. V usage is TRBV9 and J usage is TRBJ2-2; D is uncertain. Trimming cost V 4 bases and J 0 bases, with 10 bases left between them. Per the germline V gene, CDR1 is SGDLS and CDR2 is YYNGEE. The CDR3 has 15 amino acids. The CDR3 sequence is CASSPRAANTGELFF. CDR3 sequence (DNA): TGTGCCAGCAGCCCAAGGGCCGCGAACACCGGGGAGCTGTTTTTT. Filled out from reference TRBV9 and TRBJ2-2, the complete variable domain reads DSGVTQTPKHLITATGQRVTLRCSPRSGDLSVYWYQQSLDQGLQFLIQYYNGEERAKGNILERFSAQQFPDLHSELNLSSLELGDSALYFCASSPRAANTGELFFGEGSRLTVL.

This clonotype was seen at least ten times. V gene TRBV6-1 combines with J gene TRBJ2-5; 9 bases are a match to TRBD1. CDR1 and CDR2 from the germline V gene are MNHNS and SASEGT. Losses at the gene ends were 4 bases for V and 7 bases for J; bases not matched to a gene: 10. The CDR3 runs 15 residues. Written as DNA, the CDR3 is TGTGCCAGCAGTGGGGGTAGGACAGGGGATCTGACCCAGTACTTC. Encoded protein: CASSGGRTGDLTQYF.

In its sample, this clonotype was seen many times. The J gene is TRBJ1-2, the V gene TRBV5-1; D gene uncertain. The germline CDR1 and CDR2 sequences are SGHRS and YFSETQ. CDR3 length: 13 residues. The ends were cut back, 4 bases at V and 4 bases at J, with 11 bases in the middle. As DNA, the CDR3 is TGCGCCAGCAGCCCACAGCCCCTCTATGGCTACACCTTC. Protein: CASSPQPLYGYTF.

This clonotype appeared a few times. The gene calls are TRBV5-4 and TRBJ2-5; no clear D gene. This CDR3 is 14 amino acids long. The germline V gene has CDR1 SGHNT and CDR2 YYREEE (reference sequence). Trimming shortened V by 0 bases and J by 5 bases, and 11 bases separated the two germline ends. CDR3 DNA: TGTGCCAGCAGCTTGGACCCCCAGAGGGAGACCCAGTACTTC. Protein product: CASSLDPQRETQYF.

This clonotype was observed a few times. The chain joins TRBV4-1 to TRBJ2-3; tentative D call: TRBD2 (6 bases). The CDR3 has 13 residues. The germline CDR1 and CDR2 sequences are MGHRA and YSYEKL. The germline V and J ends were trimmed by 4 bases and 4 bases, with 9 bases remaining between them. The CDR3 is CASSRPGADTQYF. The CDR3 nucleotides are TGCGCCAGCAGCCGCCCGGGGGCAGATACGCAGTATTTT.

The chain combines TRBV9 with TRBJ1-6; D ambiguous. With 4 bases removed from V and 7 bases from J, the gap between germline ends came to 18 bases. CDR3 length equals 16 residues. In germline, CDR1 is SGDLS, CDR2 YYNGEE. The CDR3 DNA reads as TGTGCCAGCAGCCCACGGACTCAACCGGGCAATTCACCCCTCCACTTT. Translating gives CASSPRTQPGNSPLHF.

This clonotype was counted at least ten times. The rearrangement links TRBV28 to TRBJ1-2; possibly TRBD1 for D (6 bases). The CDR3 runs to 14 residues. Germline loops: CDR1 MDHEN, CDR2 SYDVKM. Trimming took off 5 bases at V and 8 bases at J, with 18 bases between the two ends. CDR3 sequence: CASSGTLGRWGYTF. Written as DNA, the CDR3 is TGTGCCAGCAGTGGGACACTAGGGAGGTGGGGCTACACCTTC.

This clonotype was detected many times. V and J are TRBV3-1 and TRBJ2-1; D is possibly TRBD2 (5 bases). The CDR3 is 15 amino acids. Trimming cost V 1 base and J 0 bases, with 7 bases left between them. Germline CDR1 and CDR2: LGHDT and YNNKEL (reference sequence). CDR3 sequence reads: CASSQGLASYNEQFF. The CDR3 DNA sequence: TGTGCCAGCAGCCAAGGGCTAGCCTCCTACAATGAGCAGTTCTTC.

The chain employs TRBV5-1 and TRBJ1-1; a possible D gene is TRBD1 (5 bases). There are 15 residues in the CDR3. CDR1 is SGHRS and CDR2 is YFSETQ in the germline V gene. The V gene lost 0 bases and the J gene lost 1 base, with 10 bases spanning the gap. CDR3 sequence: CASSLDGGGNTEAFF. CDR3 nucleotides: TGCGCCAGCAGCTTGGATGGGGGAGGGAACACTGAAGCTTTCTTT.

This clonotype has at least ten counts. In DNA, the CDR3 is TGTGCCAGTAGTATGGGGCGGGGGTCAACTGGGAATGAGCAGTTCTTC. The encoded protein is CASSMGRGSTGNEQFF. This chain connects TRBV19 to TRBJ2-1, with TRBD2 identical over 7 bases. V was pared by 3 bases and J by 7 bases, with 12 bases of the junction left unmatched. The germline CDR1 and CDR2 sequences are LNHDA and SQIVND (reference sequence). The CDR3 has 16 residues.

The chain has TRBV4-1 and TRBJ2-7; 8 positions agree with TRBD2. V dropped 6 bases and J dropped 1; count of bases not matched to a gene: 8. CDR1 and CDR2 (germline): MGHRA, YSYEKL. This CDR3 is 15 amino acids long. As DNA, the CDR3 is TGCGCCAGCAGGAGACTAGCGCTTCCGTCCTACGAGCAGTACTTC. Amino acids: CASRRLALPSYEQYF.

Points on this clonotype: A read error may account for a junction end that differs from germline. This rearrangement joins TRBV5-1 to TRBJ2-1; 10 bases line up with TRBD1. CDR1 is SGHRS, CDR2 YFSETQ, per germline. CDR3 length: 16 residues. Here the CDR3 DNA reads TGCGCCAGCAGCCCGGGGACAGGGGAACGTCACAATGAGCGGTTCTTC. Encoded protein: CASSPGTGERHNERFF.

Many counts were recorded for this clonotype. V and J are TRBV9 and TRBJ1-4; TRBD1 matches 10 bases. There are 15 residues in the CDR3. Germline CDR1 SGDLS, CDR2 YYNGEE. The trim removed 4 bases at V and 7 bases at J, leaving 7 bases unmatched. The CDR3 DNA is TGTGCCAGCAGCCCGTGGACAGGGGGAGGTGAAAAACTGTTTTTT. The encoded protein is CASSPWTGGGEKLFF.

The sample holds many counts of this clonotype. The chain carries TRBV20-1 and TRBJ2-2; D ambiguous. This CDR3 is built from 13 residues. The germline V and J ends were trimmed by 3 bases and 2 bases, with 7 bases remaining between them. Germline loops: CDR1 DFQATT, CDR2 SNEGSKA (reference sequence). The CDR3 reads CSARAANTGELFF. Here the CDR3 DNA reads TGCAGTGCTAGGGCAGCTAACACCGGGGAGCTGTTTTTT.